This TCR beta chain derives from a study of tissue T cells after allogeneic stem cell transplantation. The wider study: Pathologist H&E review favored samples with visible lymphocytes for sequencing among multiple samples.

The protocol was immunoSEQ multiplex PCR, while the TCRdb copy is restricted to in-frame clones and leaves out a portion. The sample holds 5,000 to 7,000 clones, more than 55% seen once. The germline V and J ends were trimmed by 0 bases and 5 bases, with 17 bases remaining between them. The CDR3 has 16 residues. Germline assignment: CDR1 SGHRS and CDR2 YFSETQ. The sample consisted of duodenum tissue, taken at autopsy. This TCR derives from a woman between 18 and 49 years old with breast cancer. The J gene is TRBJ2-5, the V gene TRBV5-1; a possible D gene is TRBD1 (5 bases). The CDR3 nucleotides read TGCGCCAGCAGCTTGGCCGACAGTAGCTTGGTGGAGACCCAGTACTTC. This sequence encodes CASSLADSSLVETQYF.